This record looks at one T cell receptor (beta chain) sequence and its context. Its antigen is as yet unknown. These data come from a study of cytomegalovirus exposure and HLA in healthy donors. The PCR had 60 Vbeta and 13 Jbeta primers. TCRdb's copy holds only in-frame clones and misses some; the assay was immunoSEQ multiplex PCR. The sample has under 150,000 clones, 60% to 85% seen once. Overall study findings and caveats: Common viral pathogens were later found to be apparently linked to several of the most significant clusters. Apart from CMV serostatus, no immune exposure information was available.

Germline V lookup: CDR1 SNHLY, CDR2 FYNNEI. This CDR3 comprises 15 residues. V lost 8 bases, J lost 0 bases, and 14 bases lay in between. This receptor was obtained from a woman aged 40 to 50 in good health and CMV-seropositive. Specimen: PBMCs. V usage is TRBV2 and J usage is TRBJ1-5; possibly TRBD1 for D (5 bases). This CDR3 reads CASRWGDLSNQPQHF. DNA of the CDR3: TGTGCCAGCCGGTGGGGGGATCTTAGCAATCAGCCCCAGCATTTT.